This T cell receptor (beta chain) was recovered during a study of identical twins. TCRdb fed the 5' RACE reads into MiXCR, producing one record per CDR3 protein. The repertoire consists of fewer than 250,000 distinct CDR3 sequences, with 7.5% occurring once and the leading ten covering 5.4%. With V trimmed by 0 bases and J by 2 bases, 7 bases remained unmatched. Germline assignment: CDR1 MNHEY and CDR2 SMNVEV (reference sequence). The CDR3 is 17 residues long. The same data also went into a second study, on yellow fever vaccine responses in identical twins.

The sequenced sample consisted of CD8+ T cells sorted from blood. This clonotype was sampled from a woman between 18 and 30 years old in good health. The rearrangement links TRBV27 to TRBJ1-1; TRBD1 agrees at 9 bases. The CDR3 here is CASSLSPPGQGNTEAFF. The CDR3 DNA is TGTGCCAGCAGTTTATCGCCCCCGGGACAGGGAAACACTGAAGCTTTCTTT.